This entry is about one T cell receptor beta chain. CDR3 size: 16 residues. Germline CDR1 reads SGHTA; CDR2 reads FQGTGA. V lost 3 bases, J lost 6 bases, and 10 bases stayed unmatched. The data are from a study of patients and donors after allogeneic stem cell transplantation. TCRdb reanalysed the RT-PCR reads using MiXCR and keeps one entry per CDR3 protein. The table records 150,000 to 250,000 distinct CDR3 sequences, 40% to 45% of them present only once. This chain joins TRBV7-3 and TRBJ2-2; TRBD1 agrees at 7 bases. This TCR came from a human donor who was either an allogeneic HSCT recipient or a stem cell or donor lymphocyte infusion donor (not recorded which). It is not recorded whose cells these are; they may come from a transplant donor. The sample taken for sequencing was blood, either unsorted or a sorted T cell fraction (not recorded which). CDR3 sequence (DNA): TGTGCCAGCAGCTTGATGAGACAGGGCGGTCCCGGGGAGCTGTTTTTT. Translation gives CASSLMRQGGPGELFF.